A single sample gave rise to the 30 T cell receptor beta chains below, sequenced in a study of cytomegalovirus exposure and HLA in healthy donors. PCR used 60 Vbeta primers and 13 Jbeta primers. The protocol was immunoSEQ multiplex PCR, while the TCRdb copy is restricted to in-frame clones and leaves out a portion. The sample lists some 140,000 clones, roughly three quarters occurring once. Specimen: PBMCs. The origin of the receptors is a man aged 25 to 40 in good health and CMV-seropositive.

CDR3 sequence: CAISENGNTEAFF. In DNA form, the CDR3 reads TGTGCCATCAGTGAGAACGGGAACACTGAAGCTTTCTTT. This sequence joins TRBV10-3 and TRBJ1-1; no reliable D call. The ends were cut back, 2 bases at V and 1 base at J, with 5 bases in the middle. This CDR3 has 13 residues. In germline, CDR1 is ENHRY, CDR2 SYGVKD.

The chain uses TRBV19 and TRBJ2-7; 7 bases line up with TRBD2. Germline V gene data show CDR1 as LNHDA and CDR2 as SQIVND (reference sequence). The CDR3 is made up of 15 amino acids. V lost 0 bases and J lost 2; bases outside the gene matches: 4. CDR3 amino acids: CASSIEAGPTYEQYF. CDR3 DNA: TGTGCCAGTAGTATAGAAGCGGGGCCCACCTACGAGCAGTACTTC.

The chain's CDR3 is CASRGGTSAVFEQFF. The CDR3 nucleotides are TGTGCCAGCAGAGGGGGGACTAGCGCCGTTTTTGAGCAGTTCTTC. The chain employs TRBV7-8 and TRBJ2-1, with 10 bases lining up with TRBD2. Germline V lookup: CDR1 SGHVS, CDR2 FQNEAQ. The CDR3 loop spans 15 amino acids. The V gene end was trimmed by 6 bases and the J gene end by 9 bases; junction bases not matched to a gene: 11.

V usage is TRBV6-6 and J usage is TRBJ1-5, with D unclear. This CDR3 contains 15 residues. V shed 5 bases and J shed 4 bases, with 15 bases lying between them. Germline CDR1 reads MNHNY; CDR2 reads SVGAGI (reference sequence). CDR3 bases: TGTGCCAGCAGTACCCCCTCCCCCAGGAATCAGCCCCAGCATTTT. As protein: CASSTPSPRNQPQHF.

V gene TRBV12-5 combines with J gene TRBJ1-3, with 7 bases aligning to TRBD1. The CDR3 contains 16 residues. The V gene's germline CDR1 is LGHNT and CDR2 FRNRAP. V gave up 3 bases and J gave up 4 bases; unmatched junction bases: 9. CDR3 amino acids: CASGLGGTIIGNTIYF. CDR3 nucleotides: TGTGCTAGTGGTTTAGGGGGCACGATTATAGGAAACACCATATATTTT.

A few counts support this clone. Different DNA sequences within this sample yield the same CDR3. The CDR3 region is CASSLGDRGQKAEAFF. For the CDR3, the DNA is TGCGCCAGCAGCTTGGGGGACAGGGGGCAGAAAGCTGAAGCTTTCTTT. V and J are TRBV5-1 and TRBJ1-1, with 12 bases identical to TRBD1. Germline CDR1 reads SGHRS; CDR2 reads YFSETQ. J was trimmed by 6 bases and V by 0 bases; bases with no gene match: 6. The CDR3 spans 16 residues.

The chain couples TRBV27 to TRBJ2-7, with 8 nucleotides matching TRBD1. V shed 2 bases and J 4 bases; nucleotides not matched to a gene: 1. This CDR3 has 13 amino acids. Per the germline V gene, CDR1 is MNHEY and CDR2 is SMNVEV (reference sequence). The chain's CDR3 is CASSLQGAYEQYF. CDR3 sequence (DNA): TGTGCCAGCAGTTTACAGGGGGCGTACGAGCAGTACTTC.

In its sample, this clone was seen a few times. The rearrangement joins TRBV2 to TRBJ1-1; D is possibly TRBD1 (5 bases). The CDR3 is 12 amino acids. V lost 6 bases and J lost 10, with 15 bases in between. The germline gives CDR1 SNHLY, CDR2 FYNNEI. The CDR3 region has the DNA TGTGCCAGCAGGGCCATTCGGGGGTTAGCTTTCTTT. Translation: CASRAIRGLAFF. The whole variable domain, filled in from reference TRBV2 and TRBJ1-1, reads EPEVTQTPSHQVTQMGQEVILRCVPISNHLYFYWYRQILGQKVEFLVSFYNNEISEKSEIFDDQFSVERPDGSNFTLKIRSTKLEDSAMYFCASRAIRGLAFFGQGTRLTVV.

Here the CDR3 reads CASSGQGPLAYEQYF. For the CDR3, the DNA is TGTGCCAGCAGTGGACAGGGTCCCCTTGCCTACGAGCAGTACTTC. The gene calls are TRBV2 and TRBJ2-7, with 7 bases lining up with TRBD1. Germline-derived CDR1 and CDR2 are SNHLY and FYNNEI. This CDR3 spans 15 amino acids. The V segment lost 4 bases and the J segment 2 bases; nucleotides outside the gene matches: 8.

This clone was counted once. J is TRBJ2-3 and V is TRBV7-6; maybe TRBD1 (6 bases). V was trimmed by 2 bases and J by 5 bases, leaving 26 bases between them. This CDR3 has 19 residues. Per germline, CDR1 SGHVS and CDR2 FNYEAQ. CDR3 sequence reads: CASSLPGHAPGPQGDTQYF. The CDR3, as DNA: TGTGCCAGCAGCTTACCGGGACACGCTCCGGGGCCCCAAGGAGATACGCAGTATTTT.

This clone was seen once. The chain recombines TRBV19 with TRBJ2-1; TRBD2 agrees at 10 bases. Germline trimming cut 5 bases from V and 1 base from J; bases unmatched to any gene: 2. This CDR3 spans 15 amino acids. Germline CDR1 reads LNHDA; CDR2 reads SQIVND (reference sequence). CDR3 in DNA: TGTGCCAGTAGTGCGACTAGCGGGTCCTACAATGAGCAGTTCTTC. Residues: CASSATSGSYNEQFF.

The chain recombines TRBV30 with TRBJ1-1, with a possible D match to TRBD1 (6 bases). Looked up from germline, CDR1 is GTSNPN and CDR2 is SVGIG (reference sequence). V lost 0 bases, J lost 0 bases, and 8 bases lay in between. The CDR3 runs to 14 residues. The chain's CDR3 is CAWSVGTLNTEAFF. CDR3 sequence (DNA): TGTGCCTGGAGTGTTGGGACACTGAACACTGAAGCTTTCTTT.

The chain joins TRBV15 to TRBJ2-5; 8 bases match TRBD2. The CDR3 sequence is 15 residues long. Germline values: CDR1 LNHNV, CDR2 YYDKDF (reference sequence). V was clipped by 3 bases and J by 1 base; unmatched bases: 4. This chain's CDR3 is CATSSGGAIQETQYF. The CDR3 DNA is TGTGCCACCAGCAGCGGGGGGGCGATCCAAGAGACCCAGTACTTC.

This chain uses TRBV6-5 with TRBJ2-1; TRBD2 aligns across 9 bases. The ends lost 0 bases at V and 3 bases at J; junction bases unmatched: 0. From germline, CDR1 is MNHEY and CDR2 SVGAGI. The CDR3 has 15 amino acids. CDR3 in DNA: TGTGCCAGCAGTTACTCTAGCGGGAGCTACAATGAGCAGTTCTTC. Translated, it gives CASSYSSGSYNEQFF.

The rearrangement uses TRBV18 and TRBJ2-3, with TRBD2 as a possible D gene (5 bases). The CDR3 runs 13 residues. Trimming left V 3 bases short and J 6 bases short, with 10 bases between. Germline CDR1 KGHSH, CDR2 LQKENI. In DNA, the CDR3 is TGTGCCAGCTCACCCGGTGGCGGGGATACGCAGTATTTT. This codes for CASSPGGGDTQYF.

This CDR3 reads CAIATPGERDTQYF. CDR3 DNA: TGTGCCATAGCTACCCCAGGGGAGCGAGATACGCAGTATTTT. V and J are TRBV10-3 and TRBJ2-3; D might be TRBD1 (6 bases). Between the trimmed V and J ends, which lost 9 bases and 5 bases, there was a span of 18 bases. CDR1 is ENHRY, CDR2 SYGVKD, per germline. The CDR3 covers 14 residues.

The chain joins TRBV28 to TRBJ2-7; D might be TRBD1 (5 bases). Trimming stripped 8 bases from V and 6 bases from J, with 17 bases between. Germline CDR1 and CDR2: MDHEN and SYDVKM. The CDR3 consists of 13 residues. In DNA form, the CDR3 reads TGTGCCAGCGCTCAAGGGGCACCAGGCGAGCAGTACTTC. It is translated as CASAQGAPGEQYF.

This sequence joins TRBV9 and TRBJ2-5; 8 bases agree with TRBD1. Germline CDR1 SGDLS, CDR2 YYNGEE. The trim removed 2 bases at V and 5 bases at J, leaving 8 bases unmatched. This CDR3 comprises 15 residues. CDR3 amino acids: CASSVRQGSRETQYF. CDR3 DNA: TGTGCCAGCAGCGTCAGACAGGGGAGTAGGGAGACCCAGTACTTC.

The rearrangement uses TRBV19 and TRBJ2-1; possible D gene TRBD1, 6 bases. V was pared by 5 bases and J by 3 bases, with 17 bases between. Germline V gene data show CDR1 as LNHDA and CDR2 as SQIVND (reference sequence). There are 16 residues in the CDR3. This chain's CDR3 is CASSSLGQSFYNEQFF. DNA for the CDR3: TGTGCCAGTAGTTCCCTCGGACAGAGTTTCTACAATGAGCAGTTCTTC.

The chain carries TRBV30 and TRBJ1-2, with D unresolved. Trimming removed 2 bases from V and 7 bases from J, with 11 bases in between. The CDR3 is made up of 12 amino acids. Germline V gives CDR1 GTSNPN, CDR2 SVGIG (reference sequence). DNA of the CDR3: TGTGCCTGGAGTAAGACTGGTCTTGGCTACACCTTC. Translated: CAWSKTGLGYTF. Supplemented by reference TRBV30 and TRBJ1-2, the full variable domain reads SQTIHQWPATLVQPVGSPLSLECTVEGTSNPNLYWYRQAAGRGLQLLFYSVGIGQISSEVPQNLSASRPQDRQFILSSKKLLLSDSGFYLCAWSKTGLGYTFGSGTRLTVV.

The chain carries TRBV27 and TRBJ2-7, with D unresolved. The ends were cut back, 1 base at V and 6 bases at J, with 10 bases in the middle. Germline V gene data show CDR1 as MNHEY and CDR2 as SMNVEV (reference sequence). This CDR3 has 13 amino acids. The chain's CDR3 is CASSLFPGGEQYF. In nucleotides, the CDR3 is TGTGCCAGCAGTTTATTTCCCGGCGGCGAGCAGTACTTC.

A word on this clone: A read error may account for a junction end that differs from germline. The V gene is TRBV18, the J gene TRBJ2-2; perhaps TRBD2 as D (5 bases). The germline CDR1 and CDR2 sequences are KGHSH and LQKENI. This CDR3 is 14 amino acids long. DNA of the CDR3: TGTGCCAGCTCACCACAGACTAACAACGGGGAGCTGTTTTTT. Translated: CASSPQTNNGELFF.

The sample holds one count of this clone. CDR3 coding DNA: TGTGCCTGGAGTGGAGGGTTTGAAAAACTGTTTTTT. Its protein product is CAWSGGFEKLFF. The chain joins TRBV30 to TRBJ1-4; no clear D. Germline V gene data show CDR1 as GTSNPN and CDR2 as SVGIG (reference sequence). Trimming stripped 1 base from V and 7 bases from J, with 7 bases between. This CDR3 has 12 amino acids.

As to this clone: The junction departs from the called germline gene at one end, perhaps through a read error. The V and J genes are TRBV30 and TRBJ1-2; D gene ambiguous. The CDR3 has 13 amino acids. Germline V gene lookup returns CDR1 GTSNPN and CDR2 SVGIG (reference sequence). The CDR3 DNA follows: TGTGTCTGGAGTGGAGGCAGCTACTATGGCTACACCTTC. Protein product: CVWSGGSYYGYTF.

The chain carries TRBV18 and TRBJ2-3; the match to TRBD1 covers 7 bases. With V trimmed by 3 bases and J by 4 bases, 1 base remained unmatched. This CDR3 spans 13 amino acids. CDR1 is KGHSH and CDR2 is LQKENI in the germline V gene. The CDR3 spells CASSPGQSDTQYF. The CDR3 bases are TGTGCCAGCTCACCGGGACAGTCAGATACGCAGTATTTT.

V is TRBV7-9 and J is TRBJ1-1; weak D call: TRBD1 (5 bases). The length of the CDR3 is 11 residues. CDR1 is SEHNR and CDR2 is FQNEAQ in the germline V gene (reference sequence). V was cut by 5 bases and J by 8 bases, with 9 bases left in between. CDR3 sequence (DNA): TGTGCCAGCAGCCGGACAAAAGAAGCTTTCTTT. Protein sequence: CASSRTKEAFF.

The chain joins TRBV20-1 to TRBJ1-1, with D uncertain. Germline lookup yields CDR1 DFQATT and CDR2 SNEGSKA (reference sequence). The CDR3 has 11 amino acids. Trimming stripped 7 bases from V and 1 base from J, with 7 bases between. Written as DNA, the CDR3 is TGCAGTGTGGCGGGGAACACTGAAGCTTTCTTT. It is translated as CSVAGNTEAFF.

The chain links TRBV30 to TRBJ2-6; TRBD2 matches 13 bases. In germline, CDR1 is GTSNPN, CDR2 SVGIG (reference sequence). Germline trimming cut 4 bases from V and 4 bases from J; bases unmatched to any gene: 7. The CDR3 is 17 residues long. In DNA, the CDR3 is TGTGCCTGGAAGACTAGCGGGGGGAGCAGGGGGGCCAACGTCCTGACTTTC. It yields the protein CAWKTSGGSRGANVLTF.

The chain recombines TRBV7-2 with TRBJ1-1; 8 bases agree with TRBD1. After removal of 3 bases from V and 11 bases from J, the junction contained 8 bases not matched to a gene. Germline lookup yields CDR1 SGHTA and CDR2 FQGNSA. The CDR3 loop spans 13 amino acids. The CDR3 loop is CASSLDRAGGAFF. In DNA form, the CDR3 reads TGTGCCAGCAGCTTGGACAGGGCAGGAGGGGCTTTCTTT.

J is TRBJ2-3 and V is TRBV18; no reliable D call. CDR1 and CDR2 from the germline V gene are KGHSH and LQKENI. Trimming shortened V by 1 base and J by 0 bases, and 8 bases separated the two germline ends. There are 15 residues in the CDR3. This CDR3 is CASSPLPSSTDTQYF. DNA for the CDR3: TGTGCCAGCTCACCACTCCCATCCAGCACAGATACGCAGTATTTT.